Presented here are 3 T cell receptor beta chains from one specimen sequenced in a study of blood T cell repertoires in COVID-19 (dated by TCRdb to the early 2020s). The library was built by means of the immunoSEQ multiplex PCR assay. The source is immuneACCESS, and TCRdb retained only in-frame sequences with V and J called. Part of the clones is not carried over; for the studies checked, unresolved V genes explain less than half of this, and the remainder is unexplained. The sample table lists under 200,000 clones, roughly 89% of them with a count of one. The biggest ten clones account for approximately 10% of the sample. The sample consisted of peripheral blood. These receptors all come from an older woman with COVID-19, enrolled during active disease.

The V call is TRBV2, the J call TRBJ1-5, with 8 bases that match TRBD1. Germline V lookup: CDR1 SNHLY, CDR2 FYNNEI. After removal of 6 bases from V and 2 bases from J, the junction contained 9 bases not matched to a gene. This CDR3 is built from 16 residues. CDR3 nucleotide sequence: TGTGCCAGCAGCGGACAGGGAGGAGGGGGCAATCAGCCCCAGCATTTT. This encodes CASSGQGGGGNQPQHF.

The chain links TRBV7-6 to TRBJ1-2; maybe TRBD1 (5 bases). V lost 1 base to trimming and J lost 6 bases, with 12 bases between them. Germline-derived CDR1 and CDR2 are SGHVS and FNYEAQ. CDR3 length: 14 amino acids. In DNA form, the CDR3 reads TGTGCCAGCAGCTTAGGCAGGGCCGGGCATGGCTACACCTTC. Its translation is CASSLGRAGHGYTF.

In its sample, this clone was seen once. The rearrangement uses TRBV28 and TRBJ1-6; 10 positions agree with TRBD1. V lost 6 bases and J lost 8; bases outside the gene matches: 7. The CDR3 extends over 15 amino acids. Germline V gives CDR1 MDHEN, CDR2 SYDVKM. For the CDR3, the DNA is TGTGCCAGCAGACCGACAGGGGGCGTTGATTCACCCCTCCACTTT. Translated: CASRPTGGVDSPLHF.